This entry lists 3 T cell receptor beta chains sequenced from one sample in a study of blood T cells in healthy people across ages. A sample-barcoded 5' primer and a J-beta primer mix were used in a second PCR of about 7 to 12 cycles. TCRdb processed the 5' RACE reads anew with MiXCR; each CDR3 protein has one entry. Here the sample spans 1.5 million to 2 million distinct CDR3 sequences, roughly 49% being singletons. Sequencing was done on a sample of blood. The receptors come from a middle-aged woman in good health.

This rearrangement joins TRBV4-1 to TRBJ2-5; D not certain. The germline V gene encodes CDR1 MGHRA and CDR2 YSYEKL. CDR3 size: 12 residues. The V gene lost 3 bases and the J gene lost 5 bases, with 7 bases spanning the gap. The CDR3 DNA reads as TGCGCCAGCAGCCATGATAGTGAGACCCAGTACTTC. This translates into CASSHDSETQYF.

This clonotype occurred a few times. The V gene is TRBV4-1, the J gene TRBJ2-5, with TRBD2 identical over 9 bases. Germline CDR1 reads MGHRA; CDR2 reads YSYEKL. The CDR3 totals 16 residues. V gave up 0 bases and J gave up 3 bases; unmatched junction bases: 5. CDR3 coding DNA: TGCGCCAGCAGCCAAGAGTGGGCGGGGGGGGAAGAGACCCAGTACTTC. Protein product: CASSQEWAGGEETQYF.

The CDR3: CASTPTFYNEQFF. The CDR3 region has the DNA TGTGCCAGCACCCCGACCTTCTACAATGAGCAGTTCTTC. The chain links TRBV27 to TRBJ2-1; D is unclear. The CDR3 spans 13 residues. Germline values: CDR1 MNHEY, CDR2 SMNVEV (reference sequence). Trimming removed 7 bases from V and 3 bases from J, with 10 bases in between.